This record looks at one T cell receptor (beta chain) sequence and its context. Its antigen remains unknown. This sample was taken from a study of cytomegalovirus exposure and HLA in healthy donors. Study at large: From donors who were HLA-typed, an early data release held approximately 80 million unique TCRs. Study observations and caveats: Analyses of presence/absence relied on an assumption of roughly uniform sequencing depth across donors. According to an earlier analysis, most TCR beta V segments yielded productive rearrangements about 87% or about 30% of the time.

The PCR contained 60 Vbeta and 13 Jbeta primers. Here immunoSEQ multiplex PCR was the method, and the copy in TCRdb shows in-frame clones only, minus some. The top ten hold 3% to 4% of the sample, which has under 150,000 clones, 80% seen once. This CDR3 has 14 residues. Germline lookup yields CDR1 MNHEY and CDR2 SVGAGI. Trimming took 6 bases from V and 7 from J, leaving 15 bases between them. The sample was PBMCs. The gene calls are TRBV6-5 and TRBJ2-2, with D possibly being TRBD1 (7 bases). The origin of this receptor is a male donor in good health and CMV-seronegative. In DNA, the CDR3 is TGTGCCAGCAGCCGTCAGGGGGAGGTCGGGGAGCTGTTTTTT. Translating gives CASSRQGEVGELFF.